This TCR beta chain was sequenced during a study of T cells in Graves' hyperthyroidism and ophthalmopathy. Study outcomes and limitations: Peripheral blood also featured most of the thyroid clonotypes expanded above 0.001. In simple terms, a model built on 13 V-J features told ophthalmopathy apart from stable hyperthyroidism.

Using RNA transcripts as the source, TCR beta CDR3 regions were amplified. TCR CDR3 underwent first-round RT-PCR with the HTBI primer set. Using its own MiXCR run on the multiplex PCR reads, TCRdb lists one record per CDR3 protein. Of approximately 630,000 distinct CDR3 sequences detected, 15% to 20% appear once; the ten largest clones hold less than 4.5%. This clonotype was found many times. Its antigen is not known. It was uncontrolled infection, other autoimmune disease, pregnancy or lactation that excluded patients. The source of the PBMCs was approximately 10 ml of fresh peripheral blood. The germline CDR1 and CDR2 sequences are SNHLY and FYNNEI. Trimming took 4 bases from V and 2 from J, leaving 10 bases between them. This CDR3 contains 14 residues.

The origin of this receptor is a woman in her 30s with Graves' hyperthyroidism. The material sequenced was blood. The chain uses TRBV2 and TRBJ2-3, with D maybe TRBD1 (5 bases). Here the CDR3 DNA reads TGTGCCAGCAGTGTGAGACAGACCACAGATACGCAGTATTTT. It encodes CASSVRQTTDTQYF.